Listed here are 14 T cell receptor beta chains from one sample, sequenced in a study of T cells in Graves' hyperthyroidism and ophthalmopathy. RNA transcripts served as the template for amplifying TCR beta CDR3 regions. Initially, a first-round RT-PCR of the TCR CDR3 employed the HTBI primer set. TCRdb recomputed calls from the multiplex PCR reads with MiXCR, one row per CDR3 protein. The data contain a few hundred thousand distinct CDR3 sequences, 14% to 15% of them singletons. Sequenced material: blood. These receptors originate from a woman aged 25 to 39 with Graves' hyperthyroidism.

V gene TRBV11-2 combines with J gene TRBJ2-5; tentatively, D is TRBD2 (5 bases). This CDR3 contains 14 residues. The germline V gene encodes CDR1 SGHAT and CDR2 FQNNGV. Deletions cut 5 bases from V and 2 bases from J, with 12 bases between. DNA for the CDR3: TGTGCCAGCAGCGACTACCCTCTACAAGAGACCCAGTACTTC. This encodes CASSDYPLQETQYF.

This sequence joins TRBV19 and TRBJ2-1; D uncertain. There are 15 residues in the CDR3. The V end was cut by 5 bases, the J end by 0 bases, with 11 bases between. Per the germline V gene, CDR1 is LNHDA and CDR2 is SQIVND (reference sequence). CDR3 amino acids: CASSVEPSSYNEQFF. Written as DNA, the CDR3 is TGTGCCAGTAGTGTCGAGCCGAGCTCCTACAATGAGCAGTTCTTC.

The chain employs TRBV27 and TRBJ2-1, with unresolved D. CDR1 and CDR2 from the germline V gene are MNHEY and SMNVEV (reference sequence). This CDR3 is 14 amino acids long. The ends were cut back, 5 bases at V and 4 bases at J, with 12 bases in the middle. The CDR3 loop is CASSPEWSYNEQFF. Written as DNA, the CDR3 is TGTGCCAGCAGTCCCGAGTGGAGTTACAATGAGCAGTTCTTC.

This clonotype came up a few times. The chain links TRBV20-1 to TRBJ1-6; D is ambiguous. The CDR3 has 11 residues. Germline assignment: CDR1 DFQATT and CDR2 SNEGSKA (reference sequence). V was cut by 0 bases and J by 7 bases, with 1 base left in between. The CDR3 coding sequence is TGCAGTGCTAGAGAGAATTCACCCCTCCACTTT. Protein: CSARENSPLHF.

On this clonotype itself: A much larger clone is a single base away; this may be a read error. The chain couples TRBV20-1 to TRBJ2-1, with 7 bases aligning to TRBD2. CDR3 length equals 14 residues. Per the germline V gene, CDR1 is DFQATT and CDR2 is SNEGSKA (reference sequence). The DNA of the CDR3 is TGCTGTGCTCTTGGGACCCCCGCGGGGGATGAGCAGTTCTTC. As protein: CCALGTPAGDEQFF.

The table lists this clonotype with a few counts. The chain recombines TRBV5-4 with TRBJ2-2; D gene uncertain. Germline CDR1 SGHNT, CDR2 YYREEE (reference sequence). V was shortened by 1 base and J by 6 bases, with 7 bases between the two germline ends. CDR3 length: 13 residues. CDR3 in amino acids: CASSLSSPGELFF. The CDR3 DNA follows: TGTGCCAGCAGCTTGAGTAGCCCCGGGGAGCTGTTTTTT.

This clonotype was counted between two and nine times. The chain uses TRBV25-1 and TRBJ2-7, with D perhaps given as TRBD1 or TRBD2 (6 bases each). Trimming took 4 bases from V and 1 from J, leaving 14 bases between them. CDR1 and CDR2 from the germline V gene are MGHDK and SYGVNS. The length of the CDR3 is 15 residues. CDR3 sequence: CASSGGTPRSYEQYF. CDR3 DNA: TGTGCCAGCAGTGGCGGGACACCTAGATCCTACGAGCAGTACTTC.

This clonotype was seen a handful of times. V gene TRBV25-1 combines with J gene TRBJ2-7; D is perhaps TRBD2 (6 bases). Germline assignment: CDR1 MGHDK and CDR2 SYGVNS. V was pared by 7 bases and J by 2 bases, with 21 bases between. CDR3 length: 16 residues. This CDR3 reads CASTLFTRDLPYEQYF. Written as DNA, the CDR3 is TGTGCCAGCACCTTATTTACCCGGGACTTACCCTACGAGCAGTACTTC.

At least ten counts were recorded for this clonotype. The rearrangement uses TRBV28 and TRBJ2-3, with D unresolved. This CDR3 contains 14 residues. The V gene's germline CDR1 is MDHEN and CDR2 SYDVKM. V dropped 4 bases and J dropped 1 base, with 9 bases sitting between them. In DNA, the CDR3 is TGTGCCAGCAGTTATGGTAGCCGCACAGATACGCAGTATTTT. Its protein product is CASSYGSRTDTQYF.

This clonotype was seen more than once but under ten times. This rearrangement joins TRBV7-9 to TRBJ1-4; D is perhaps TRBD1 (6 bases). V lost 11 bases to trimming and J lost 5 bases, with 15 bases between them. The CDR3 contains 13 residues. Germline V gene sequence: CDR1 SEHNR, CDR2 FQNEAQ (reference sequence). The CDR3 here is CAGDGGRNEKLFF. The CDR3, as DNA: TGTGCCGGCGATGGGGGGCGGAATGAAAAACTGTTTTTT.

This clonotype was counted between two and nine times. The chain recombines TRBV20-1 with TRBJ2-4, with D perhaps TRBD1 (8 bases). V shed 3 bases and J shed 1 base, with 19 bases lying between them. Germline CDR1 DFQATT, CDR2 SNEGSKA (reference sequence). The length of the CDR3 is 17 residues. The CDR3 bases are TGCAGTGCTAGGAGAGCGGGACAGGTCTTGGCCAAAAACATTCAGTACTTC. Translating gives CSARRAGQVLAKNIQYF.

The rearrangement joins TRBV29-1 to TRBJ2-1, with 9 nucleotides matching TRBD1. With the DNA end fitting TRBJ2-7 better, the J assignment may be wrong. The CDR3 has 12 residues. Germline V CDR1 and CDR2: SQVTM, ANQGSEA. CDR3 protein: CSVNRGPDEQYF. In nucleotides, the CDR3 is TGCAGCGTCAACAGGGGGCCCGATGAGCAGTACTTC.

The chain is built from TRBV7-9 and TRBJ2-3; either TRBD1 or TRBD2 may fit D (5 bases each). CDR1 is SEHNR and CDR2 is FQNEAQ in the germline V gene (reference sequence). V dropped 1 base and J dropped 4 bases, with 12 bases sitting between them. This CDR3 spans 15 amino acids. CDR3 amino acids: CASSLGSGDADTQYF. CDR3 coding DNA: TGTGCCAGCAGCTTAGGTTCCGGGGACGCAGATACGCAGTATTTT.

This clonotype was counted a few times. The J gene is TRBJ2-7, the V gene TRBV6-1; no definite D call. Germline CDR1 reads MNHNS; CDR2 reads SASEGT. V was shortened by 6 bases and J by 1 base, with 7 bases between the two germline ends. CDR3 length equals 12 residues. This chain's CDR3 is CASRGLSYEQYF. The CDR3 DNA sequence: TGTGCCAGCAGGGGATTATCCTACGAGCAGTACTTC.